These T cell receptor beta chains were read from a single sample in a study of identical twins. Using its own MiXCR run on the 5' RACE reads, TCRdb lists one record per CDR3 protein. The top ten hold just under 3% of the sample, which has 450,000 or so distinct CDR3 sequences, less than 25% seen once. The same data also went into a second study, on T cells expressing NK-cell markers.

The sample taken for sequencing was CD4+ T cells sorted from blood. The receptor set was obtained from a woman aged 18-29 years in good health. Each CDR3 is given with its conserved first and last residue. Each record gives: CDR3 length, V gene, J gene, D gene, clone size, CDR3 DNA, CDR3 protein. The D gene is left open where the match is weak. The size entry is marked missing in some rows and otherwise reads once, few, many or a size class.

length: 14; V: TRBV5-8; J: TRBJ2-1; D: TRBD2; size: -; DNA: TGTGCCAGCAGACCCGGGACTAGCTTTCCAAAGCAGTTCTTC; CDR3: CASRPGTSFPKQFF
length: 15; V: TRBV20-1; J: TRBJ2-1; D: TRBD2; size: few; DNA: TGCAGTGCTAGAGTTAGCGGGGGTCTCTACAATGAGCAGTTCTTC; CDR3: CSARVSGGLYNEQFF
length: 15; V: TRBV20-1; J: TRBJ1-1; D: -; size: -; DNA: TGCAGTGCTAGAGATCTGAGAAGACCGACCGATGAAGCTTTCTTT; CDR3: CSARDLRRPTDEAFF
length: 14; V: TRBV3-1; J: TRBJ1-4; D: TRBD1; size: -; DNA: TGTGCCAGCAGCCAGCCCGGACAGGGCGGAAAACTGTTTTTT; CDR3: CASSQPGQGGKLFF
length: 13; V: TRBV7-2; J: TRBJ1-6; D: -; size: few; DNA: TGTGCCAGCAGCTTAGAAGCTTCTTCACCCCTCCACTTT; CDR3: CASSLEASSPLHF
length: 17; V: TRBV6-5; J: TRBJ2-3; D: TRBD2; size: -; DNA: TGTGCCAGCAGTTACCCCCTTCCAGCGGGAGGGCCAGATACGCAGTATTTT; CDR3: CASSYPLPAGGPDTQYF
length: 15; V: TRBV2; J: TRBJ2-1; D: -; size: -; DNA: TGTGCCAGCAGAGAGAAGCAACTGAATGGCAATGAGCAGTTCTTC; CDR3: CASREKQLNGNEQFF
length: 12; V: TRBV12-3/TRBV12-4; J: TRBJ2-1; D: -; size: -; DNA: TGTGCCAGCAGTGGGACTCCTAGAGAGCAGTTCTTC; CDR3: CASSGTPREQFF
length: 16; V: TRBV14; J: TRBJ2-7; D: -; size: -; DNA: TGTGCCAGCAGCCAAGCGGGACACACCTACCTGCACGAGCAGTACTTC; CDR3: CASSQAGHTYLHEQYF
length: 13; V: TRBV20-1; J: TRBJ2-6; D: -; size: few; DNA: TGCAGTGCTAGGGGGACCGGGGCCAACGTCCTGACTTTC; CDR3: CSARGTGANVLTF
length: 16; V: TRBV7-2; J: TRBJ2-2; D: -; size: -; DNA: TGTGCCAGCAGCCCCCAGGGCAGGTCGAACACCGGGGAGCTGTTTTTT; CDR3: CASSPQGRSNTGELFF
length: 16; V: TRBV6-2/TRBV6-3; J: TRBJ2-1; D: -; size: few; DNA: TGTGCCAGCAGCTCCCTCAGGGCGAGCTCCTACAATGAGCAGTTCTTC; CDR3: CASSSLRASSYNEQFF
length: 16; V: TRBV5-1; J: TRBJ2-7; D: -; size: -; DNA: TGCGCCAGCAGCTTGGATTCGGGCGGCAGCTCCTACGAGCAGTACTTC; CDR3: CASSLDSGGSSYEQYF
length: 15; V: TRBV10-3; J: TRBJ2-3; D: TRBD2; size: -; DNA: TGTGCCATCAGTGATTTAGCGGGGGTGAAGGATACGCAGTATTTT; CDR3: CAISDLAGVKDTQYF
length: 12; V: TRBV3-1; J: TRBJ2-7; D: -; size: few; DNA: TGTGCCAGCAGCCCACTTCCCTACGAGCAGTACTTC; CDR3: CASSPLPYEQYF
length: 13; V: TRBV29-1; J: TRBJ2-3; D: -; size: -; DNA: TGCAGCGTTGATTCGGGGCTCACAGATACGCAGTATTTT; CDR3: CSVDSGLTDTQYF
length: 16; V: TRBV7-9; J: TRBJ2-3; D: -; size: few; DNA: TGTGCCAGCAGCTTAGCACCATTCCTACCGACCGATACGCAGTATTTT; CDR3: CASSLAPFLPTDTQYF
length: 16; V: TRBV7-9; J: TRBJ2-2; D: -; size: -; DNA: TGTGCCAGCAGCCGCGGTAGGGTCGAATACACCGGGGAGCTGTTTTTT; CDR3: CASSRGRVEYTGELFF
length: 12; V: TRBV7-9; J: TRBJ1-2; D: -; size: few; DNA: TGTGCCAGCAGCCCACCCATGGGCGGCTACACCTTC; CDR3: CASSPPMGGYTF
length: 14; V: TRBV6-2/TRBV6-3; J: TRBJ2-3; D: TRBD1; size: few; DNA: TGTGCCAGCAGTTACCCGACAGGGCGGGATACGCAGTATTTT; CDR3: CASSYPTGRDTQYF
length: 13; V: TRBV6-2/TRBV6-3; J: TRBJ2-1; D: -; size: many; DNA: TGTGCCAGCAGTTACTCTGCCGCTAATGAGCAGTTCTTC; CDR3: CASSYSAANEQFF
length: 15; V: TRBV20-1; J: TRBJ2-7; D: -; size: few; DNA: TGCAGTGCTGAAATTGGGACAAGGAGCTCCTACGAGCAGTACTTC; CDR3: CSAEIGTRSSYEQYF
length: 12; V: TRBV20-1; J: TRBJ2-7; D: -; size: -; DNA: TGCAGTGCTTGCGGGGTTTCCTACGAGCAGTACTTC; CDR3: CSACGVSYEQYF
length: 14; V: TRBV28; J: TRBJ2-7; D: TRBD2; size: -; DNA: TGTGCCAGCATAGGCGGGAGGAATCCCTACGAGCAGTACTTC; CDR3: CASIGGRNPYEQYF
length: 14; V: TRBV4-2; J: TRBJ1-2; D: -; size: few; DNA: TGTGCCAGCAGCCAAGATTCGGGGTATGGAGGCTACACCTTC; CDR3: CASSQDSGYGGYTF
length: 16; V: TRBV5-6; J: TRBJ2-3; D: TRBD2; size: -; DNA: TGTGCCAGCAGCTTTGGACTAGCGGGGGGAACAGATACGCAGTATTTT; CDR3: CASSFGLAGGTDTQYF
length: 15; V: TRBV29-1; J: TRBJ2-7; D: TRBD2; size: -; DNA: TGCAGCGTTGAAGAGAGGACTAGCGGGAGTGAGGAGCAGTACTTC; CDR3: CSVEERTSGSEEQYF
length: 16; V: TRBV20-1; J: TRBJ2-4; D: TRBD1; size: -; DNA: TGCAGTGCTAGAGATCCCTCTCCACAGGGGGTCGGCATTCAGTACTTC; CDR3: CSARDPSPQGVGIQYF
length: 15; V: TRBV6-1; J: TRBJ2-1; D: TRBD1; size: -; DNA: TGTGCCAGCGCAGGGGGAGCGACCCTTTACAATGAGCAGTTCTTC; CDR3: CASAGGATLYNEQFF
length: 15; V: TRBV20-1; J: TRBJ1-5; D: -; size: few; DNA: TGCAGTGCCAGAGGTGCGGCGACTAGCAATCAGCCCCAGCATTTT; CDR3: CSARGAATSNQPQHF
length: 14; V: TRBV7-8; J: TRBJ2-3; D: TRBD1; size: -; DNA: TGTGCCAGCAGCGGGGGACAGGTCACAGATACGCAGTATTTT; CDR3: CASSGGQVTDTQYF
length: 17; V: TRBV5-5; J: TRBJ2-3; D: -; size: -; DNA: TGTGCCAGCAGCTGGGGAAGACACCAAATCAGCACAGATACGCAGTATTTT; CDR3: CASSWGRHQISTDTQYF
length: 15; V: TRBV10-3; J: TRBJ2-2; D: -; size: -; DNA: TGTGCCATCACGGACGAGTTCGCGAACACCGGGGAGCTGTTTTTT; CDR3: CAITDEFANTGELFF
length: 15; V: TRBV9; J: TRBJ2-2; D: -; size: few; DNA: TGTGCCAGCAGCGTAAGGGGGGACTACCCCGGGGAGCTGTTTTTT; CDR3: CASSVRGDYPGELFF
length: 15; V: TRBV15; J: TRBJ1-5; D: TRBD1; size: few; DNA: TGTGCCACCAGCCGTTGGACAGGGAAACGTCAGCCCCAGCATTTT; CDR3: CATSRWTGKRQPQHF
length: 14; V: TRBV7-9; J: TRBJ2-3; D: TRBD2; size: -; DNA: TGTGCCAGCAGCTCCACGGGGGGGCGAGATACGCAGTATTTT; CDR3: CASSSTGGRDTQYF
length: 16; V: TRBV15; J: TRBJ2-2; D: -; size: -; DNA: TGTGCCACCAGCGTCGGGATTGGCCCTGGCACCGGGGAGCTGTTTTTT; CDR3: CATSVGIGPGTGELFF
length: 16; V: TRBV6-1; J: TRBJ2-3; D: TRBD2; size: -; DNA: TGTGCCAGCAGTCCCAATTACGCGGGAGGAGGAGATACGCAGTATTTT; CDR3: CASSPNYAGGGDTQYF
length: 16; V: TRBV30; J: TRBJ1-5; D: TRBD1; size: -; DNA: TGTGCCTGGAGTCGGACAGGGGGCGCGGGGAATCAGCCCCAGCATTTT; CDR3: CAWSRTGGAGNQPQHF
length: 12; V: TRBV3-1; J: TRBJ2-7; D: -; size: -; DNA: TGTGCCAGCAGCCTGGTAGAGGACGAGCAGTACTTC; CDR3: CASSLVEDEQYF
length: 12; V: TRBV12-3/TRBV12-4; J: TRBJ2-3; D: -; size: few; DNA: TGTGCCAGCAGTCTCCGAGAAGTAACGCAGTATTTT; CDR3: CASSLREVTQYF
length: 15; V: TRBV12-5; J: TRBJ2-5; D: TRBD2; size: few; DNA: TGTGCTAGTGGTCCGGGACTAGGGATCCAAGAGACCCAGTACTTC; CDR3: CASGPGLGIQETQYF